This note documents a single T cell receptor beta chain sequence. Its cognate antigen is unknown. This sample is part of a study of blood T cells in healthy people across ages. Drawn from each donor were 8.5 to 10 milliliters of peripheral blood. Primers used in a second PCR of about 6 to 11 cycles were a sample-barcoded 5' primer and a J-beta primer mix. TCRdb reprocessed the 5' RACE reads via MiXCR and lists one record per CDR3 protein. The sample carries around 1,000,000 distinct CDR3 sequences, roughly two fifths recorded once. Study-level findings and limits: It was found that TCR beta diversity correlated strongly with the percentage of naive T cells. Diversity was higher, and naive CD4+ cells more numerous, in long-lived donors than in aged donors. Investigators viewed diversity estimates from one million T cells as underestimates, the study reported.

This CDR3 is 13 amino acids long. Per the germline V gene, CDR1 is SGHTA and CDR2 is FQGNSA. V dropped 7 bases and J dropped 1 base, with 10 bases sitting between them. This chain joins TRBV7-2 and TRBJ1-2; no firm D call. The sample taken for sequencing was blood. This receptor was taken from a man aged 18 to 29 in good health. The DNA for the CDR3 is TGTGCCAGCACCCCTTCTTTTAACTATGGCTACACCTTC. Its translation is CASTPSFNYGYTF. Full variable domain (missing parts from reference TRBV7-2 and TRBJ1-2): GAGVSQSPSNKVTEKGKDVELRCDPISGHTALYWYRQSLGQGLEFLIYFQGNSAPDKSGLPSDRFSAERTGGSVSTLTIQRTQQEDSAVYLCASTPSFNYGYTFGSGTRLTVV.